The 5 T cell receptor beta chains in this list originate from one sample, sequenced in a study of blood T cell repertoires in COVID-19. The table came from immunoSEQ multiplex PCR; TCRdb's copy has only in-frame clones and leaves some out. This table has about 45,000 clones, just under 70% appearing once. The specimen sequenced was peripheral blood. These TCRs come from an elderly man with acute or convalescent COVID-19.

The chain uses TRBV24-1 and TRBJ1-6, with D perhaps TRBD1 (6 bases). The length of the CDR3 is 16 residues. Germline V CDR1 and CDR2: KGHDR, SFDVKD. The V end lost 1 base, the J end lost 13 bases, and 19 bases lay between the germline ends. The CDR3 nucleotides are TGTGCCACCAGTGATTTAGACCGGGGGGCCAATTTTCCCCTCCACTTT. This codes for CATSDLDRGANFPLHF.

The V call is TRBV11-3, the J call TRBJ1-1, with 11 bases fitting TRBD1. CDR3 length equals 16 residues. J lost 7 bases, V lost 4 bases, and 11 bases had no gene match. CDR1 and CDR2 (germline): SGHNT, YENEEA. CDR3 sequence: CASSSRTGGGGGEAFF. CDR3 bases: TGTGCCAGCAGCTCCCGGACAGGGGGCGGGGGGGGTGAAGCTTTCTTT.

The chain joins TRBV5-1 to TRBJ1-3; no reliable D call. The CDR3 is 15 residues long. The germline CDR1 and CDR2 sequences are SGHRS and YFSETQ. Trimming removed 4 bases at V and 0 bases at J, with 11 bases between. CDR3 residues: CASSPLGYSGNTIYF. The CDR3 DNA reads as TGCGCCAGCAGCCCGTTGGGCTACTCTGGAAACACCATATATTTT.

This rearrangement joins TRBV18 to TRBJ1-1; TRBD1 matches 8 bases. V was clipped by 5 bases and J by 3 bases; unmatched bases: 2. Germline V CDR1 and CDR2: KGHSH, LQKENI. This CDR3 contains 13 residues. The DNA of the CDR3 is TGTGCCAGCTCATCGGGACAGGACACTGAAGCTTTCTTT. As protein: CASSSGQDTEAFF.

This clone was observed a handful of times. This chain uses TRBV5-4 with TRBJ1-2; 10 positions match TRBD1. CDR3 size: 14 residues. J was trimmed by 6 bases and V by 4 bases; bases with no gene match: 6. Per germline, CDR1 SGHNT and CDR2 YYREEE (reference sequence). CDR3 nucleotide sequence: TGTGCCAGCAGCCCGGGGACAGGGGCAAATGGCTACACCTTC. Encoded protein: CASSPGTGANGYTF.